Each of the 22 T cell receptor beta chains below was sequenced from the same sample in a study of monozygotic twins with cystic fibrosis. TCRdb keeps only in-frame clones here, not all; method: immunoSEQ multiplex PCR. This sample yields around 34,000 clones, of which 66% are seen a single time; around 0.8% belongs to the top ten. The specimen was blood. These TCRs come from a girl aged 5 to 17 with cystic fibrosis.

V is TRBV6-6 and J is TRBJ2-7; D is unresolved. V lost 0 bases and J 3 bases, leaving 12 bases between the germline ends. The germline CDR1 and CDR2 sequences are MNHNY and SVGAGI (reference sequence). The CDR3 contains 15 residues. Here the CDR3 reads CASSYSSRWDYEQYV. CDR3 DNA: TGTGCCAGCAGTTACTCCTCTAGGTGGGACTACGAGCAGTACGTC.

J is TRBJ2-5 and V is TRBV29-1; 7 nucleotides agree with TRBD1. V lost 4 bases to trimming and J lost 2 bases; unmatched junction nucleotides: 10. CDR3 length: 15 residues. Per the germline V gene, CDR1 is SQVTM and CDR2 is ANQGSEA. CDR3: CSVGRQGRGQETQYF. Here the CDR3 DNA reads TGCAGCGTTGGGAGACAGGGAAGAGGACAAGAGACCCAGTACTTC. Together with reference TRBV29-1 and TRBJ2-5, the CDR3 gives the full variable domain: SAVISQKPSRDICQRGTSLTIQCQVDSQVTMMFWYRQQPGQSLTLIATANQGSEATYESGFVIDKFPISRPNLTFSTLTVSNMSPEDSSIYLCSVGRQGRGQETQYFGPGTRLLVL.

The chain links TRBV6-6 to TRBJ1-5; a weak D match, TRBD1 (5 bases). CDR3 length equals 14 residues. The V gene's germline CDR1 is MNHNY and CDR2 SVGAGI (reference sequence). Trimming shortened V by 7 bases and J by 2 bases, and 12 bases separated the two germline ends. In DNA form, the CDR3 reads TGTGCCAGCACCCCCCGGGGCGGCAATCAGCCCCAGCATTTT. Amino acids: CASTPRGGNQPQHF.

V gene TRBV5-1 combines with J gene TRBJ1-4; D remains unclear. CDR3 length: 14 amino acids. V was clipped by 2 bases and J by 2 bases, with 7 bases between them. In germline, CDR1 is SGHRS, CDR2 YFSETQ. CDR3 in amino acids: CASSFLSTNEKLFF. The CDR3 coding sequence is TGCGCCAGCAGCTTCCTTTCTACTAATGAAAAACTGTTTTTT.

The chain joins TRBV7-2 to TRBJ1-5; D is uncertain. Trimming cost V 1 base and J 1 base, with 8 bases left between them. CDR1 SGHTA and CDR2 FQGNSA come from the germline V gene. This CDR3 is built from 15 residues. CDR3 DNA: TGTGCCAGCAGCTTAGTGGCGACAAGCAATCAGCCCCAGCATTTT. Protein product: CASSLVATSNQPQHF.

V is TRBV28 and J is TRBJ1-2; 9 nucleotides line up with TRBD1. Germline V CDR1 and CDR2: MDHEN, SYDVKM. The CDR3 covers 16 residues. J lost 0 bases, V lost 5 bases, and 7 bases had no gene match. CDR3 residues: CASSTRGQGANYGYTF. The CDR3 DNA reads TGTGCCAGCAGTACTCGGGGACAGGGAGCTAACTATGGCTACACCTTC.

The chain uses TRBV4-3 and TRBJ2-7, with 9 positions matching TRBD2. The CDR3 extends over 15 amino acids. The germline V gene encodes CDR1 LGHNA and CDR2 YSLEER. The junction had 8 bases not matched to a gene; V was cut back by 4 bases and J by 4 bases. The CDR3 region is CASSRSSGSAYEQYF. CDR3 in DNA: TGCGCCAGCAGCCGAAGTAGCGGGAGTGCATACGAGCAGTACTTC.

The J gene is TRBJ2-7, the V gene TRBV6-5; TRBD2 matches 10 bases. The CDR3 has 15 residues. Germline V CDR1 and CDR2: MNHEY, SVGAGI. V gave up 4 bases and J gave up 2 bases; unmatched junction bases: 5. This CDR3 reads CASSSPGLAPYEQYF. The CDR3 nucleotides read TGTGCCAGCAGTTCCCCGGGACTAGCGCCCTACGAGCAGTACTTC.

V usage is TRBV30 and J usage is TRBJ2-3, with a possible D match to TRBD1 (6 bases). The CDR3 spans 15 residues. The V and J ends lost 3 bases and 5 bases respectively, with 18 bases between them. Germline-derived CDR1 and CDR2 are GTSNPN and SVGIG (reference sequence). CDR3: CAWSRGQGFKDTQYF. Written as DNA, the CDR3 is TGTGCCTGGAGCCGTGGGCAGGGGTTCAAAGATACGCAGTATTTT.

This clone was observed a single time. This sequence joins TRBV6-1 and TRBJ2-7; D might be TRBD1 or TRBD2, each matching 5 bases. The CDR3 consists of 15 residues. V dropped 3 bases and J dropped 2 bases, with 14 bases sitting between them. CDR1 and CDR2 (germline): MNHNS, SASEGT. The CDR3 is CASSDIRDLPYEQYV. DNA for the CDR3: TGTGCCAGCAGTGATATCCGGGACCTCCCCTACGAGCAGTACGTC.

The chain uses TRBV6-1 and TRBJ2-7; D is unresolved. V dropped 8 bases and J dropped 3 bases, with 14 bases sitting between them. CDR1 and CDR2 (germline): MNHNS, SASEGT. This CDR3 is built from 13 residues. CDR3 sequence reads: CASRPNHLYEQYF. The CDR3, as DNA: TGTGCCAGCCGGCCCAATCACCTCTACGAGCAGTACTTC.

CDR3 sequence reads: CWGTGSEKLFF. CDR3 in DNA: TGTTGGGGGACAGGGAGTGAAAAACTGTTTTTT. This chain connects TRBV4-2 to TRBJ1-4; TRBD1 agrees at 9 bases. Germline V gene sequence: CDR1 LGHNA, CDR2 YNFKEQ. This CDR3 is 11 amino acids long.

This clone was seen more than once but under ten times. The J gene is TRBJ2-7, the V gene TRBV5-1; possibly TRBD2 for D (6 bases). Trimming shortened V by 0 bases and J by 7 bases, and 11 bases separated the two germline ends. This CDR3 comprises 13 residues. CDR1 SGHRS and CDR2 YFSETQ come from the germline V gene. The CDR3 region is CASSLGSGEEQYF. CDR3 bases: TGCGCCAGCAGCTTGGGGTCGGGAGAAGAGCAGTACTTC.

The chain carries TRBV10-2 and TRBJ2-1, with TRBD2 matching over 10 bases. CDR3 length: 13 amino acids. With V trimmed by 3 bases and J by 16 bases, 9 bases remained unmatched. Germline V CDR1 and CDR2: WSHSY, SAAADI. The CDR3 DNA reads as TGCGCCAGCAGTGATAGGGCTAGCGGGAGCGCTTTCTTC. It yields the protein CASSDRASGSAFF.

This sequence joins TRBV4-1 and TRBJ1-1, with 8 bases identical to TRBD1. CDR3 size: 16 residues. Germline CDR1 and CDR2: MGHRA and YSYEKL. The V and J ends lost 3 bases and 4 bases, in that order; junction bases with no gene match: 10. This CDR3 reads CASSHPGQGSGTEAFF. For the CDR3, the DNA is TGCGCCAGCAGCCACCCCGGACAGGGTTCGGGCACTGAAGCTTTCTTT.

The rearrangement joins TRBV4-3 to TRBJ2-1, with unresolved D. Germline lookup yields CDR1 LGHNA and CDR2 YSLEER. The CDR3 runs to 14 residues. The ends were cut back, 4 bases at V and 6 bases at J, with 13 bases in the middle. The chain's CDR3 is CASSPRFVGNEQFF. Written as DNA, the CDR3 is TGCGCCAGCAGCCCGCGATTCGTTGGCAATGAGCAGTTCTTC.

This clone showed up just a few times. The CDR3 bases are TGTGCCAGCACCACAAACACTGAAGCTTTCTTT. Protein: CASTTNTEAFF. The V and J genes are TRBV25-1 and TRBJ1-1; D gene ambiguous. Trimming removed 7 bases at V and 2 bases at J, with 5 bases between. The germline gives CDR1 MGHDK, CDR2 SYGVNS. The CDR3 spans 11 residues.

The V gene is TRBV30, the J gene TRBJ1-2; no definite D call. V lost 5 bases, J lost 4 bases, and 14 bases lay in between. The CDR3 length is 13 residues. Germline V CDR1 and CDR2: GTSNPN, SVGIG (reference sequence). CDR3 region: CAWGDGRGYGYTF. The CDR3 DNA sequence: TGTGCCTGGGGAGATGGCCGGGGCTATGGCTACACCTTC.

This clone has a single count. The rearrangement uses TRBV6-5 and TRBJ1-4; TRBD1 agrees at 10 bases. V lost 6 bases, J lost 8 bases, and 6 bases stayed unmatched. Germline V gives CDR1 MNHEY, CDR2 SVGAGI. The CDR3 sequence is 14 residues long. The CDR3 coding sequence is TGTGCCAGCAGGGGGGACAGGGGAGACGAAAAACTGTTTTTT. Amino acids: CASRGDRGDEKLFF.

The chain is built from TRBV5-1 and TRBJ2-3, with a tentative D call TRBD2 (6 bases). V lost 0 bases to trimming and J lost 0 bases, with 11 bases between them. Germline V gives CDR1 SGHRS, CDR2 YFSETQ. This CDR3 is built from 16 residues. The CDR3 here is CASSLAGLPSTDTQYF. The DNA for the CDR3 is TGCGCCAGCAGCTTGGCCGGACTACCGAGCACAGATACGCAGTATTTT.

A few counts support this clone. The V and J genes are TRBV15 and TRBJ1-5; TRBD1 is a possible D gene (5 bases). The CDR3 is made up of 17 amino acids. Trimming took 3 bases from V and 1 from J, leaving 16 bases between them. Germline V gene lookup returns CDR1 LNHNV and CDR2 YYDKDF (reference sequence). The CDR3 protein is CATSREGRTGSNQPQHF. Written as DNA, the CDR3 is TGTGCCACCAGCAGGGAGGGACGGACGGGGAGCAATCAGCCCCAGCATTTT.

The chain links TRBV18 to TRBJ2-1, with 8 bases fitting TRBD2. J lost 4 bases, V lost 4 bases, and 6 bases had no gene match. The CDR3 contains 15 residues. Germline V lookup: CDR1 KGHSH, CDR2 LQKENI. CDR3 protein: CASSLLAGTYNEQFF. CDR3 sequence (DNA): TGTGCCAGCTCACTGCTAGCGGGTACTTACAATGAGCAGTTCTTC.